The entry that follows covers one T cell receptor beta chain sequence. As yet, its antigen is unknown. These data come from a study of T cells in localized non-small cell lung cancer. The study's findings and limits: Density of T cells in blood, when higher, went with longer overall survival. Maximal T cell clonality occurred in uninvolved adjacent lung, with tumor ranking below it. In adjacent lung, a median roughly 53 of the top 100 tumor clones were found.

Sequencing was performed with immunoSEQ multiplex PCR; in TCRdb, only in-frame clones are kept and a portion is missing. There are some 51,000 clones in the sample; around 86% occur only once, and approximately 5% lies in the top ten. The CDR3 is made up of 13 amino acids. Germline lookup yields CDR1 LNHDA and CDR2 SQIVND (reference sequence). Trimming took 7 bases from V and 3 from J, leaving 13 bases between them. The source of this sequence is a woman aged 35 to 69 with stage I lung adenocarcinoma. The chain employs TRBV19 and TRBJ2-7; D is tentatively TRBD1 or TRBD2 (6 bases each). Sequencing used peripheral blood, obtained before any cancer treatment. DNA for the CDR3: TGTGCCAGTAAGGGGGGACACCACTACGAGCAGTACTTC. Protein sequence: CASKGGHHYEQYF.